This T cell receptor beta chain was sequenced in a study of blood T cell repertoires in COVID-19. Background on the study: Acute and convalescent COVID-19 specimens originated in the United States, Italy and Spain. PBMCs, B-cell-depleted T cells, or T cells were the source of the cDNA or gDNA that made up the material.

In the original workflow: Using reference gene primer amplification, nucleated cell counts were estimated. Profiling relied on immunoSEQ multiplex PCR, and the TCRdb table lists in-frame clones only, not all of them. That table gives V, J and clone size, and the DNA gave D and trimming. This sample has fewer than 200,000 clones; around 79% occur once, and the top ten carry more than 25%. Between the trimmed V and J ends, which lost 5 bases and 7 bases, there was a span of 14 bases. The germline CDR1 and CDR2 sequences are SGHTA and FQGNSA. The CDR3 loop spans 13 amino acids. This clonotype originated in a woman between 65 and 79 years old with acute or convalescent COVID-19. The sequencing input was peripheral blood. This chain connects TRBV7-2 to TRBJ2-5, with D tentatively TRBD2 (5 bases). For the CDR3, the DNA is TGTGCCAGCAGCAGTGAGGTTCGGGGGACCCAGTACTTC. This sequence encodes CASSSEVRGTQYF. The full variable domain, rest sourced from reference TRBV7-2 and TRBJ2-5, is GAGVSQSPSNKVTEKGKDVELRCDPISGHTALYWYRQSLGQGLEFLIYFQGNSAPDKSGLPSDRFSAERTGGSVSTLTIQRTQQEDSAVYLCASSSEVRGTQYFGPGTRLLVL.